Described below is a single TCR beta chain sequence and its context. Ten or more counts support this clonotype. Its target antigen remains unknown. No base qualities exist here, and no much larger clone lies one base off it. These data are taken from a study of neurological immune-mediated disorders (dated by TCRdb to between 2019 and 2020). In terms of the full investigation: Peripheral blood TCR-beta repertoires from patients with HTLV-I-associated myelopathy (HAM/TSP), patients with multiple sclerosis, and healthy controls were compared in the study using UMI-based sequencing. The roughly 99 TCR-beta libraries covered PBMC samples along with longitudinal samples, technical triplicates, and paired sorted CD4+ and CD8+ T-cell subsets. Longitudinal HAM/TSP and healthy donors had 3 time-points each (about 3-40 month intervals). Of the 70 or so subjects in the cohort, some 15 were HAM/TSP patients, approximately 34 were multiple sclerosis patients, and approximately 20 were healthy controls. General findings and caveats noted by the study authors: TCR clonal expansion was highest in HAM/TSP patients and lowest in MS patients, with MS patients falling below even healthy controls. Across subjects, expanded clones never shared an identical CDR3 amino acid sequence, which suggests that the TCR-beta repertoires in every group were private.

The CDR3, cysteine through phenylalanine, is 14 amino acids long. The DNA shown is the 42-base CDR3, in frame from base 1. The germline V gene gives CDR1 as SGHRS and CDR2 as YFSETQ. V lost 3 bases and J lost 4 bases; the stretch between them is 12 bases long. Per the publication, the time point label means: longitudinal time-point 1 (baseline). Libraries from unsorted PBMCs were made from 2 million PBMCs kept in RNAlater at -80 degrees C until RNA extraction. Peripheral blood was subjected to Ficoll-Hypaque density gradient centrifugation to isolate PBMCs, which were then cryopreserved in liquid nitrogen. cDNA was synthesized by template-switch 5'RACE using a primer with a 10-nucleotide random unique molecular identifier that tagged each TCR transcript. Every sequencing run yielded over 160 million TCR-beta sequences covering 15-18 subjects. The RNeasy kit was used for extraction of total RNA. Using the KAPA Real-time Library Amplification kit, TCR-beta VDJ regions were amplified with primers for the TCR constant region and the 5'RACE anchor. A first PCR added sample indexes and Illumina adaptors, and a second PCR then raised library yield. After purification with Ampure beads, the TCR product of roughly 650 bp was size-selected on a 2% E-gel SizeSelection system. Before pooling, library quality was checked on a Bioanalyzer, concentration was measured with Qubit, and libraries were quantified with the Kapa Library Quantification kit. Libraries were sequenced paired-end 2 x 150 bp on an Illumina HiSeq 2500. To increase sequence diversity, about 25-31% phiX was spiked into each library pool. Per the authors' processing: The UMI-based MiGEC pipeline processed quality-filtered reads and removed over 75% of raw TCR sequences during error correction. VDJ genes were aligned to IMGT germline references, and each clonotype was defined by a unique CDR3 amino acid sequence together with V-J genes. Clonal expansion, Shannon diversity, and CDR3 relatedness (CalcPairwiseDistances, ClusterSamples) were evaluated with VDJtools, and phylogenetic trees were built with CLCbio workbench. Using coefficient-of-variation modelling across technical triplicates, the study counted a clone as expanded if it had at least 8 unique UMIs. Starting from the raw public reads, TCRdb applied fastp trimming at Q25, assembled clones with MiXCR and retained in-frame beta chains. Rows are unified per CDR3 protein, each entry keeping the most common DNA and genes. TCRdb, not the authors, supplied the V and J calls. For this sample there are 67,000 or so distinct CDR3 sequences; approximately 13% appear just once. The ten largest clones represent approximately 4.2% of the sample.

This TCR came from a female donor with HTLV-1-associated myelopathy (HAM/TSP). Sequencing was carried out using PBMCs. The sequence is built from TRBV5-1 and TRBJ2-3, with TRBD2 as a weak D call on 6 bases. Read as DNA, the sequence is TGCGCCAGCAGCTCTGCGACGGGGGCAGATACGCAGTATTTT. This yields the protein CASSSATGADTQYF.